These T cell receptor beta chains were read from a single sample in a study of blood T cell repertoires in COVID-19. Using immunoSEQ multiplex PCR, the repertoire was profiled, and TCRdb retains in-frame clones only, with some absent. The sample has under 450,000 clones; about 88% are singletons. The source material was peripheral blood. All receptors derive from a woman aged 60-75 years with COVID-19, enrolled during active disease. Both conserved end residues are part of each CDR3. Each record gives: D gene, V gene, J gene, CDR3 DNA, CDR3 protein. The D gene is left open where the match is weak.

.,TRBV14,TRBJ1-2,TGTGCCAGCAGCCAAGATTCGGGAACTGGCTACACCTTC,CASSQDSGTGYTF
.,TRBV5-1,TRBJ2-7,TGCGCCAGCAGCTTGGCTAGCGACGAGCAGTACTTC,CASSLASDEQYF
.,TRBV29-1,TRBJ1-1,TGCAGCGTTGTATCGGCCTTACAGGCTGAAGCTTTCTTT,CSVVSALQAEAFF
.,TRBV19,TRBJ1-1,TGTGCCAGTATGCTGACGTGGGGGGACACTGAAGCTTTCTTT,CASMLTWGDTEAFF
.,TRBV13,TRBJ2-5,TGTGCCAGCAGCTCCCCCAGGGGGGATCAAGAGACCCAGTACTTC,CASSSPRGDQETQYF
.,TRBV18,TRBJ1-6,TGTGCCAGCTCACCACCGCATAGCCTGAGAACATCACCCCTCCACTTT,CASSPPHSLRTSPLHF
TRBD2,TRBV5-4,TRBJ2-5,TGTGCCAGCAGCTTAGTCAGCGGGGACCCAACGGAAGAGACCCAGTACTTC,CASSLVSGDPTEETQYF
.,TRBV19,TRBJ1-3,TGTGCCAGTAGTATCCGGCGGCCTTCCAAATCTGGAAACACCATATATTTT,CASSIRRPSKSGNTIYF
TRBD1,TRBV19,TRBJ1-5,TGTGCCAGTACGGACAGGGTAAATTATCAGCCCCAGCATTTT,CASTDRVNYQPQHF
.,TRBV5-1,TRBJ1-5,TGCGCCAGCAGCTTGGGACGGGATCAGCCCCAGCATTTT,CASSLGRDQPQHF
.,TRBV27,TRBJ1-6,TGTGCCAGCAGTTCAGGGGCGCCCAATTCACCCCTCCACTTT,CASSSGAPNSPLHF
TRBD2,TRBV7-9,TRBJ2-3,TGTGCCAGCAGCCCGAGCGGGAGGAATACGCAGTATTTT,CASSPSGRNTQYF
.,TRBV4-3,TRBJ2-1,TGCGCCAGCAGCCCACAGGGACGGGGACCCCAGAATGAGCAGTTCTTC,CASSPQGRGPQNEQFF